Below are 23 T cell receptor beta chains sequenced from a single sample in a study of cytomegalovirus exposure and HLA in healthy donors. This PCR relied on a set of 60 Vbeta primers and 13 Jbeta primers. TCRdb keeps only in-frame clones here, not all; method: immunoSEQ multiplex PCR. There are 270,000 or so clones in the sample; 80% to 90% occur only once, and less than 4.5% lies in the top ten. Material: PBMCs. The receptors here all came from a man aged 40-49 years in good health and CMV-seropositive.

The CDR3 region has the DNA TGTGCCAGCAGGGAGGGGTCCTACGAGCAGTACTTC. Translation: CASREGSYEQYF. The V and J genes are TRBV2 and TRBJ2-7; possibly TRBD2 for D (6 bases). Germline V gene data show CDR1 as SNHLY and CDR2 as FYNNEI. V lost 6 bases to trimming and J lost 1 base, with 7 bases between them. The CDR3 sequence is 12 residues long.

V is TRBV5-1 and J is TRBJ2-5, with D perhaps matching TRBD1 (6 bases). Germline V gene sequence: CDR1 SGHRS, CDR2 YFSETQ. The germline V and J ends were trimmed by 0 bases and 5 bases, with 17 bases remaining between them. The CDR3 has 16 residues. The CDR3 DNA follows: TGCGCCAGCAGCTTGGAGGGGGTACCATCCACGGAGACCCAGTACTTC. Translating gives CASSLEGVPSTETQYF. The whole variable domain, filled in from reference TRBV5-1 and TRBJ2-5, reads KAGVTQTPRYLIKTRGQQVTLSCSPISGHRSVSWYQQTPGQGLQFLFEYFSETQRNKGNFPGRFSGRQFSNSRSEMNVSTLELGDSALYLCASSLEGVPSTETQYFGPGTRLLVL.

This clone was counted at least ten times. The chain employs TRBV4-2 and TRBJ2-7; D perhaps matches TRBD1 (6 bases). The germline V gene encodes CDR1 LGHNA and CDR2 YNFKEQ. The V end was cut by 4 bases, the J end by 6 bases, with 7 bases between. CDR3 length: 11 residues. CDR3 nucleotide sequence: TGTGCCAGCAGCCGAGGGGGCGAGCAGTACTTC. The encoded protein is CASSRGGEQYF.

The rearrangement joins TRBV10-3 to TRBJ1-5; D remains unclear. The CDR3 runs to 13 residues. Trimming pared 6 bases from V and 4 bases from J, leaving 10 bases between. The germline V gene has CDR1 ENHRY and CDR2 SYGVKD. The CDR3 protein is CAISTDMNQPQHF. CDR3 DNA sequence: TGTGCCATCAGCACCGACATGAATCAGCCCCAGCATTTT.

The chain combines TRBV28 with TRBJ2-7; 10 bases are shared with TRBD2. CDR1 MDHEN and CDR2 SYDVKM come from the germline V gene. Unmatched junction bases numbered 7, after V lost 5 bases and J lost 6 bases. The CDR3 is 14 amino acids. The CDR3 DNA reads TGTGCCAGCAGTCCTAGCGGGAGAGAAGGCGAGCAGTACTTC. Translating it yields CASSPSGREGEQYF.

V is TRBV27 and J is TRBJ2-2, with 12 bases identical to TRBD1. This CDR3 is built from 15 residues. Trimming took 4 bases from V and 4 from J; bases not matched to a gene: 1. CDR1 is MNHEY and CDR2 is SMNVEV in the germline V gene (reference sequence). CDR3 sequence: CASSWGQGATGELFF. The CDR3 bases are TGTGCCAGCAGTTGGGGACAGGGGGCCACCGGGGAGCTGTTTTTT.

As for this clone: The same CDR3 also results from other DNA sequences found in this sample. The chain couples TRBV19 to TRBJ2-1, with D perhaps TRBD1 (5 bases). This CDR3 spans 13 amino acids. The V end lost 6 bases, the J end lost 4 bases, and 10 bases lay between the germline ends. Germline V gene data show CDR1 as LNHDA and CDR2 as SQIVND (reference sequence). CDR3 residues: CASSPTVYNEQFF. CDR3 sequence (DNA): TGTGCCAGTAGCCCGACAGTATACAATGAGCAGTTCTTC.

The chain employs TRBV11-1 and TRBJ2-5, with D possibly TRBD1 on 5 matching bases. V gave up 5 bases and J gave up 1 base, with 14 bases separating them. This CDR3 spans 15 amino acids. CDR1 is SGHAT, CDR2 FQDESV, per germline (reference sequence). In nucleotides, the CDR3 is TGTGCCAGCAGCCTCACAGGCCTGGTCCAAGAGACCCAGTACTTC. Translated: CASSLTGLVQETQYF.

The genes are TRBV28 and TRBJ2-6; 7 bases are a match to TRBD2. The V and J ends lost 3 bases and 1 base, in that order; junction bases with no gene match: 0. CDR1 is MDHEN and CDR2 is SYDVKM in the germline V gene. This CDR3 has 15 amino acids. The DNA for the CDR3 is TGTGCCAGCAGTTTGGGAGGGTCTGGGGCCAACGTCCTGACTTTC. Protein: CASSLGGSGANVLTF. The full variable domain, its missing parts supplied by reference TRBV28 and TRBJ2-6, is DVKVTQSSRYLVKRTGEKVFLECVQDMDHENMFWYRQDPGLGLRLIYFSYDVKMKEKGDIPEGYSVSREKKERFSLILESASTNQTSMYLCASSLGGSGANVLTFGAGSRLTVL.

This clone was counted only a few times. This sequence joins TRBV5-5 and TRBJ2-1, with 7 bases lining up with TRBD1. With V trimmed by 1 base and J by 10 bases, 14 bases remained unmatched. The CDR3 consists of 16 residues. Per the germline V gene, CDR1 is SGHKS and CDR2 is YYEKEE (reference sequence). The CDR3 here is CASSLKGQRHLPEQFF. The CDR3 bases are TGTGCCAGCAGCTTGAAGGGACAGCGCCATTTGCCGGAGCAGTTCTTC.

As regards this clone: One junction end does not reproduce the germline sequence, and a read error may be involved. DNA of the CDR3: TGTTCCAGCAGCTTTGACAGAGAAACTTTCAACTATGGCTACACCTTC. Protein: CSSSFDRETFNYGYTF. The gene calls are TRBV7-9 and TRBJ1-2, with a tentative D call TRBD1 (5 bases). Per germline, CDR1 SEHNR and CDR2 FQNEAQ (reference sequence). The CDR3 length is 16 residues.

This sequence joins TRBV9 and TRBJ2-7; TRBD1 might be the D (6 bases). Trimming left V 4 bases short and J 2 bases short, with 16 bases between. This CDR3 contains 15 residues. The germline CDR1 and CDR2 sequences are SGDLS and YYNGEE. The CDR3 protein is CASSSQPTGAYEQYF. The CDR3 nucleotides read TGTGCCAGCAGCTCCCAACCGACAGGCGCCTACGAGCAGTACTTC.

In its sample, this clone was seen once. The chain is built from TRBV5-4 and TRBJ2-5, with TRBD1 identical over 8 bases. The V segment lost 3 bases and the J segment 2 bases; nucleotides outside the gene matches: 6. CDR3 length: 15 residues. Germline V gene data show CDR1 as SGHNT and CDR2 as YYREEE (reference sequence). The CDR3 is CASSSGQGGQETQYF. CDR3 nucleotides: TGTGCCAGCAGCTCCGGACAGGGTGGGCAAGAGACCCAGTACTTC.

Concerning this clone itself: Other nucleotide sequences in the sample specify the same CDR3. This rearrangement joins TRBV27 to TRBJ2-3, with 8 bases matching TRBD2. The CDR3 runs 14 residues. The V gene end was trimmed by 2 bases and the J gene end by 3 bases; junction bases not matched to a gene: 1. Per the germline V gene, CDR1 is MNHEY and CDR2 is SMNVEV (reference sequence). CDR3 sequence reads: CASSLTSGTDTQYF. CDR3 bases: TGTGCCAGCAGTTTAACTAGCGGTACAGATACGCAGTATTTT.

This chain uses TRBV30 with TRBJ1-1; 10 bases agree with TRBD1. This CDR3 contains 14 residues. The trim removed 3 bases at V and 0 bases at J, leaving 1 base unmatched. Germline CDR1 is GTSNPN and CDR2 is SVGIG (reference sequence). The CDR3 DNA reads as TGTGCCTGGAGGGGACAGGGGATGAACACTGAAGCTTTCTTT. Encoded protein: CAWRGQGMNTEAFF.

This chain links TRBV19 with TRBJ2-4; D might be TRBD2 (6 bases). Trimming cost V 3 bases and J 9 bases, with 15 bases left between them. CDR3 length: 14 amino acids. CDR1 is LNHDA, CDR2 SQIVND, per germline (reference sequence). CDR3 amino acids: CASSMGHGRSIQYF. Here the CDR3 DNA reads TGTGCCAGTAGTATGGGCCACGGGAGAAGCATTCAGTACTTC. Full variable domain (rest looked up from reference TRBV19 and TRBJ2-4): DGGITQSPKYLFRKEGQNVTLSCEQNLNHDAMYWYRQDPGQGLRLIYYSQIVNDFQKGDIAEGYSVSREKKESFPLTVTSAQKNPTAFYLCASSMGHGRSIQYFGAGTRLSVL.

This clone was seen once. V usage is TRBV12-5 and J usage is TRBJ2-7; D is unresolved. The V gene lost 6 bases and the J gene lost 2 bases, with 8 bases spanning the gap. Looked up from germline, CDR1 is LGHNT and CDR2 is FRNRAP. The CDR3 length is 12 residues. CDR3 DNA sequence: TGTGCTAGTGGGCCAGGTCCCTACGAGCAGTACTTC. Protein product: CASGPGPYEQYF.

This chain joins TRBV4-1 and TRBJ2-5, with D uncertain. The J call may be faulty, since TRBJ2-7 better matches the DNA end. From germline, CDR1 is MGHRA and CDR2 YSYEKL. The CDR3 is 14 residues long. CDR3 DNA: TGCGCCAGCAGCCAAGAGGTGAATAGCTACGAGCAGTACTTC. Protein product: CASSQEVNSYEQYF.

The CDR3 loop reads CASSYGASKETQYF. The CDR3 region has the DNA TGTGCCAGCAGTTACGGGGCTAGTAAGGAGACCCAGTACTTC. The V call is TRBV6-5, the J call TRBJ2-5; possibly TRBD1 for D (5 bases). This CDR3 contains 14 residues. V was cut by 2 bases and J by 5 bases, with 12 bases left in between. Germline loops: CDR1 MNHEY, CDR2 SVGAGI.

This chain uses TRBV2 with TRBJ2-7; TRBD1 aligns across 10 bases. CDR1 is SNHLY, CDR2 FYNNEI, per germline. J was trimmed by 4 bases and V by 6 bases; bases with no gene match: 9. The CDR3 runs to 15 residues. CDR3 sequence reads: CASSTPTGGRYEQYF. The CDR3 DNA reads TGTGCCAGCAGCACGCCGACAGGGGGCAGGTACGAGCAGTACTTC.

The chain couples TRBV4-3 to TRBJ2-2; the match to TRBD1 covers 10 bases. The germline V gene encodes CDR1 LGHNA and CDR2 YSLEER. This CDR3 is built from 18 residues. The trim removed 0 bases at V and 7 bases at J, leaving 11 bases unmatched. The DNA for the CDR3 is TGCGCCAGCAGCCAAGATCGGGACAGGGGTTTTTTTCTCGGGGAGCTGTTTTTT. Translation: CASSQDRDRGFFLGELFF.

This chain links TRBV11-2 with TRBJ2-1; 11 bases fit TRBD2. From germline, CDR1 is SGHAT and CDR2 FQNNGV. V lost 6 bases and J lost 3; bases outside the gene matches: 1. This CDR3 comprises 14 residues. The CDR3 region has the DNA TGTGCCAGCAGACTAGCGGGAGACTACAATGAGCAGTTCTTC. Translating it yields CASRLAGDYNEQFF.

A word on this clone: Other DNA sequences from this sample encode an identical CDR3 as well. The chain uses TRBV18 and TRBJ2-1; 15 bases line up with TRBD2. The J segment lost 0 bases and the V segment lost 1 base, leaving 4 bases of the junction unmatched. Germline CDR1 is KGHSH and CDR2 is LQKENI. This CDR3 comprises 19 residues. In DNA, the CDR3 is TGTGCCAGCTCACCACTAGGACTAGCGGGAGGGAGCTCCTACAATGAGCAGTTCTTC. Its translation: CASSPLGLAGGSSYNEQFF.